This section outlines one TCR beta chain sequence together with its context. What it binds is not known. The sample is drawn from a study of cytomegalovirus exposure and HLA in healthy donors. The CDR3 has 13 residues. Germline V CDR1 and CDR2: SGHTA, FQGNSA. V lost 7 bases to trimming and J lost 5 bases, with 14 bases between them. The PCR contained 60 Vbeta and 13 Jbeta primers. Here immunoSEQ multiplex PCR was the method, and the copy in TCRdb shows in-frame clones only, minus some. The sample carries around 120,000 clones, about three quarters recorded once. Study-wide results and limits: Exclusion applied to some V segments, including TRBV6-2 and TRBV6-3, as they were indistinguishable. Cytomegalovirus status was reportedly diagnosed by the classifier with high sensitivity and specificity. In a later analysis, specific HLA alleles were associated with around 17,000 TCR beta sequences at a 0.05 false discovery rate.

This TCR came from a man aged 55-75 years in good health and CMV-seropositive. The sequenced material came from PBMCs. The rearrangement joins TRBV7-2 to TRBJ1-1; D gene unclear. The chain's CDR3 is CASTEDPGTEAFF. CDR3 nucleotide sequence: TGTGCCAGCACGGAAGACCCGGGGACTGAAGCTTTCTTT.